A single sample gave rise to the 17 T cell receptor beta chains below, sequenced in a study of lymphopenia after photon versus proton radiotherapy. Assay used: immunoSEQ multiplex PCR; TCRdb lists only in-frame clones, some missing. The sample lists under 30,000 clones, over 80% occurring once. The starting material was peripheral blood, obtained from a patient treated with proton-based radiotherapy. These receptors all come from a woman in her fifties or sixties with cholangiocarcinoma. Some clones in this sample may be carry-over from other donors' samples.

This chain joins TRBV6-4 and TRBJ1-1; D may be TRBD1 (6 bases). The CDR3 covers 18 residues. V was clipped by 3 bases and J by 0 bases, with 20 bases between them. Germline CDR1 is MRHNA and CDR2 is SNTAGT. The CDR3 bases are TGTGCCAGCAGTGAGAGTCAGGGGTTGGAGATCATGAACACTGAAGCTTTCTTT. It encodes CASSESQGLEIMNTEAFF.

The chain employs TRBV7-3 and TRBJ2-3; TRBD2 might be the D (6 bases). Germline CDR1 and CDR2: SGHTA and FQGTGA. V was cut by 1 base and J by 3 bases, with 8 bases left in between. The CDR3 totals 14 residues. The CDR3 loop is CASSLSGVTDTQYF. In DNA, the CDR3 is TGTGCCAGCAGCTTAAGCGGGGTTACAGATACGCAGTATTTT.

The J gene is TRBJ2-7, the V gene TRBV6-4; TRBD1 agrees at 7 bases. This CDR3 is 14 amino acids long. V was pared by 5 bases and J by 3 bases, with 7 bases of the junction left unmatched. The germline gives CDR1 MRHNA, CDR2 SNTAGT. CDR3 in amino acids: CASSLDRDSYEQYF. The CDR3 DNA reads as TGTGCCAGCAGTCTCGACCGGGACAGCTACGAGCAGTACTTC.

The V call is TRBV6-5, the J call TRBJ2-3; D uncertain. The V end was cut by 3 bases, the J end by 6 bases, with 13 bases between. Germline V gives CDR1 MNHEY, CDR2 SVGAGI. CDR3 length equals 14 residues. As DNA, the CDR3 is TGTGCCAGCAGTTATGGCAGTCTTCTGGATACGCAGTATTTT. Amino acids: CASSYGSLLDTQYF.

A single count supports this clone. The rearrangement links TRBV18 to TRBJ1-1; TRBD1 matches at 9 bases. The CDR3 totals 16 residues. Germline lookup yields CDR1 KGHSH and CDR2 LQKENI. J gave up 5 bases and V 5 bases, and 12 bases lay outside the gene matches. CDR3 coding DNA: TGTGCCAGCTCAACCGGGACAGGGTCGGACTTGACTGAAGCTTTCTTT. Protein: CASSTGTGSDLTEAFF.

Details on this clone: This CDR3 fails to terminate in the conserved phenylalanine or tryptophan, so it likely reflects a read error. The DNA is left out, because the CDR3 cannot be placed on it with certainty; the CDR3 is given as TCRdb lists it. The CDR3: CAIAKDGGTSGRI. The gene calls are TRBV10-3 and TRBJ2-7; the table assigns TRBD2, which was not confirmed against the DNA. The CDR3 is 13 amino acids in total, end residues counted. Germline CDR1 ENHRY, CDR2 SYGVKD.

The chain carries TRBV2 and TRBJ1-2; no clear D gene. Between the trimmed V and J ends, which lost 4 bases and 3 bases, there was a span of 12 bases. Germline V CDR1 and CDR2: SNHLY, FYNNEI. There are 14 residues in the CDR3. The CDR3 bases are TGTGCCAGCAGTGCCCGGGCTCAGGACTATGGCTACACCTTC. This encodes CASSARAQDYGYTF.

The CDR3 loop is CASSYTEDYGYTF. DNA of the CDR3: TGTGCCAGCAGTTATACAGAGGACTATGGCTACACCTTC. The chain recombines TRBV2 with TRBJ1-2, with D unresolved. CDR1 and CDR2 from the germline V gene are SNHLY and FYNNEI. CDR3 length equals 13 residues. Trimming shortened V by 5 bases and J by 3 bases, and 10 bases separated the two germline ends.

The rearrangement links TRBV18 to TRBJ1-1; D may be TRBD1 (6 bases). This CDR3 has 14 amino acids. Germline CDR1 is KGHSH and CDR2 is LQKENI. The V and J ends lost 2 bases and 4 bases respectively, with 11 bases between them. The CDR3 coding sequence is TGTGCCAGCTCACCAATGGGGGCAAGCACTGAAGCTTTCTTT. It encodes CASSPMGASTEAFF.

The chain joins TRBV6-5 to TRBJ1-2; TRBD1 might be the D (6 bases). The CDR3 loop spans 12 amino acids. V lost 4 bases, J lost 8 bases, and 11 bases lay in between. Germline V lookup: CDR1 MNHEY, CDR2 SVGAGI. The CDR3 is CASSSGAGGYTF. Here the CDR3 DNA reads TGTGCCAGCAGTTCAGGGGCGGGAGGCTACACCTTC.

The genes are TRBV5-5 and TRBJ2-7; no definite D call. The CDR3 has 13 amino acids. Germline assignment: CDR1 SGHKS and CDR2 YYEKEE (reference sequence). V lost 6 bases to trimming and J lost 2 bases, with 12 bases between them. CDR3: CASNDISPYEQYF. The DNA of the CDR3 is TGTGCCAGCAATGACATATCTCCCTACGAGCAGTACTTC.

The V and J genes are TRBV7-2 and TRBJ1-1; D is perhaps TRBD1 (5 bases). The CDR3 covers 15 residues. The germline V and J ends were trimmed by 2 bases and 5 bases, with 15 bases remaining between them. In germline, CDR1 is SGHTA, CDR2 FQGNSA. The chain's CDR3 is CASSLSPRGVTEAFF. DNA for the CDR3: TGTGCCAGCAGCTTAAGCCCTCGGGGGGTTACTGAAGCTTTCTTT.

The chain couples TRBV19 to TRBJ2-3; 10 bases fit TRBD2. The J segment lost 2 bases and the V segment lost 1 base, leaving 3 bases of the junction unmatched. Germline V gene data show CDR1 as LNHDA and CDR2 as SQIVND (reference sequence). The CDR3 runs 16 residues. This chain's CDR3 is CASSIGLAGLTDTQYF. CDR3 DNA sequence: TGTGCCAGTAGTATAGGACTAGCGGGCCTCACAGATACGCAGTATTTT.

This chain uses TRBV19 with TRBJ2-5, with a weak D call TRBD2 (6 bases). V gave up 6 bases and J gave up 4 bases, with 24 bases separating them. This CDR3 has 17 residues. Looked up from germline, CDR1 is LNHDA and CDR2 is SQIVND (reference sequence). CDR3 region: CASRLPRRRASVETQYF. CDR3 nucleotides: TGTGCCAGTAGATTACCCCGACGTCGGGCTAGCGTAGAGACCCAGTACTTC.

The chain couples TRBV7-8 to TRBJ2-7, with D uncertain. The germline CDR1 and CDR2 sequences are SGHVS and FQNEAQ. With 1 base removed from V and 4 bases from J, the gap between germline ends came to 5 bases. CDR3 length: 12 residues. The CDR3 DNA reads TGTGCCAGCAGCTTAGTGGGATACGAGCAGTACTTC. It yields the protein CASSLVGYEQYF.

The chain has TRBV6-5 and TRBJ1-4; 7 bases align to TRBD1. Germline values: CDR1 MNHEY, CDR2 SVGAGI. The CDR3 is 15 residues long. Trimming cost V 7 bases and J 0 bases; bases outside gene matches: 5. The CDR3 DNA is TGTGCCAGCACCCGGGGACAGACAACTAATGAAAAACTGTTTTTT. Protein sequence: CASTRGQTTNEKLFF.

This rearrangement joins TRBV5-6 to TRBJ1-6; no firm D call. The CDR3 spans 11 residues. V was cut by 4 bases and J by 5 bases, with 1 base left in between. Per the germline V gene, CDR1 is SGHDT and CDR2 is YYEEEE. The CDR3 nucleotides read TGTGCCAGCAGCCATAATTCACCCCTCCACTTT. The encoded protein is CASSHNSPLHF. The full variable domain, rest sourced from reference TRBV5-6 and TRBJ1-6, is DAGVTQSPTHLIKTRGQQVTLRCSPKSGHDTVSWYQQALGQGPQFIFQYYEEEERQRGNFPDRFSGHQFPNYSSELNVNALLLGDSALYLCASSHNSPLHFGNGTRLTVT.